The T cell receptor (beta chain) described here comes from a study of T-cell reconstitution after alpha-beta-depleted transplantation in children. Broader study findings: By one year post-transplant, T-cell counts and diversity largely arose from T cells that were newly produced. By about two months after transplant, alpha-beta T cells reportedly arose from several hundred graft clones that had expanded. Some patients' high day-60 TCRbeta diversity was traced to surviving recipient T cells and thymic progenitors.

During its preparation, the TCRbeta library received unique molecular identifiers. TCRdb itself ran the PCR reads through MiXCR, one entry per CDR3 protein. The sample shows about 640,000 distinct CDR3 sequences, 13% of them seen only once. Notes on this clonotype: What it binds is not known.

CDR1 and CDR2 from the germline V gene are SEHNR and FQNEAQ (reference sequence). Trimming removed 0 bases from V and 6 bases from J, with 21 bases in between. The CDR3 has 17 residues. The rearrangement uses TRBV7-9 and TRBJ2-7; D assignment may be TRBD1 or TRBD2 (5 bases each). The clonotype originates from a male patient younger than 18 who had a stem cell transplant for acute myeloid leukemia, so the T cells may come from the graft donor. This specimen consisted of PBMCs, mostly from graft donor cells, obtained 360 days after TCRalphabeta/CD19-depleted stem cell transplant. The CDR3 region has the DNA TGTGCCAGCAGCTTAGCCCCCGGCCGGGACGAGGTGGGCGAGCAGTACTTC. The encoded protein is CASSLAPGRDEVGEQYF. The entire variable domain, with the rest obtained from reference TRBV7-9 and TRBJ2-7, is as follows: DTGVSQNPRHKITKRGQNVTFRCDPISEHNRLYWYRQTLGQGPEFLTYFQNEAQLEKSRLLSDRFSAERPKGSFSTLEIQRTEQGDSAMYLCASSLAPGRDEVGEQYFGPGTRLTVT.